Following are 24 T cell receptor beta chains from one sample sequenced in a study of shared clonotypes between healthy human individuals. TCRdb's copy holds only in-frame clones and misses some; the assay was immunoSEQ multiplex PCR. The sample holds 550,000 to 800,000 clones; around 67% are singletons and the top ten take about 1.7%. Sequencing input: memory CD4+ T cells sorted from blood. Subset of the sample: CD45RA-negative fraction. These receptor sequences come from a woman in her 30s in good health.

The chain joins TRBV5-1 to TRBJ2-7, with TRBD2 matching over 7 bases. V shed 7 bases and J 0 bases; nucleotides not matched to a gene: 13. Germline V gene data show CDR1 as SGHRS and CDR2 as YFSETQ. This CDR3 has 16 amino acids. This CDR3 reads CASSQKGRDYSYEQYF. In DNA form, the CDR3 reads TGCGCCAGCTCCCAGAAAGGCCGGGACTACTCCTACGAGCAGTACTTC.

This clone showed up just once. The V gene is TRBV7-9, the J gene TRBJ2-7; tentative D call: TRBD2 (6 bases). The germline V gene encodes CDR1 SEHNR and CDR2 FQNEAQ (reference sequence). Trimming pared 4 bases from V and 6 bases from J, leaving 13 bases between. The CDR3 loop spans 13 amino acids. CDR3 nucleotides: TGTGCCAGCAGCTACGAGACTAGGGGCGAGCAGTACTTC. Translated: CASSYETRGEQYF.

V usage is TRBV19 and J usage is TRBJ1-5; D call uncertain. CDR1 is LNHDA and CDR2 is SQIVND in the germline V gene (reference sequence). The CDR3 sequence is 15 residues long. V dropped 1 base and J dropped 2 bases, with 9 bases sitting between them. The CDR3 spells CASSIGWQGNQPQHF. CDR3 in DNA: TGTGCCAGTAGTATAGGTTGGCAGGGCAATCAGCCCCAGCATTTT.

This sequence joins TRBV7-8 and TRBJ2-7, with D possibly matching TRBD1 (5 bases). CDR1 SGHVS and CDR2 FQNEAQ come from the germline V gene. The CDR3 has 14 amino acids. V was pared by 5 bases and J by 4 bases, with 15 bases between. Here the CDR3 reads CASSPVGLGYEQYF. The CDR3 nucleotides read TGTGCCAGCAGCCCGGTGGGGCTGGGGTACGAGCAGTACTTC.

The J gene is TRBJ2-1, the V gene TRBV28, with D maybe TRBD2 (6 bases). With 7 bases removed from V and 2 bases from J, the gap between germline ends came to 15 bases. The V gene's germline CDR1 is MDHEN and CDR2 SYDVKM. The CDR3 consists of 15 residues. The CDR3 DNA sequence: TGTGCCAGCACTTCTGGCGGGACTCCCTACAATGAGCAGTTCTTC. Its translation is CASTSGGTPYNEQFF.

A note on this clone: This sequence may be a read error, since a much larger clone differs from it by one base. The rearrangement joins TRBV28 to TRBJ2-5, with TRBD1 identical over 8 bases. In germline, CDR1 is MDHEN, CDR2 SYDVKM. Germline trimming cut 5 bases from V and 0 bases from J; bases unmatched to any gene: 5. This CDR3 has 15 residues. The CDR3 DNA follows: TGTGCCAGCAGTCAGGGGGCAGGGGACCAAGAGACCCAGTACTTC. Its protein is CASSQGAGDQETQYF.

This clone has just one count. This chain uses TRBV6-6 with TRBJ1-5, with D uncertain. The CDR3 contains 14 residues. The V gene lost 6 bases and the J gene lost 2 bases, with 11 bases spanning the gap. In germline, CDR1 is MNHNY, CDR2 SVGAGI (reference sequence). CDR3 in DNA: TGTGCCAGCAGCCTTAGGGAGGGCAATCAGCCCCAGCATTTT. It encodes CASSLREGNQPQHF.

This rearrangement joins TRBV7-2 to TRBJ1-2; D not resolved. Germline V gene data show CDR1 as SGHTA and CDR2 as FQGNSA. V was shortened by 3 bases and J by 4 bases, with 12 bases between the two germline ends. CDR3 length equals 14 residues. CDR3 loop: CASSFYAAGYGYTF. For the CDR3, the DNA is TGTGCCAGCAGCTTTTATGCTGCGGGCTATGGCTACACCTTC.

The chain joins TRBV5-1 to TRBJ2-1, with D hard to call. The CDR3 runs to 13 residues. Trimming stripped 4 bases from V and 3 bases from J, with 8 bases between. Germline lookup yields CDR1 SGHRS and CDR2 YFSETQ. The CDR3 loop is CASSPGIYNEQFF. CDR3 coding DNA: TGCGCCAGCAGCCCGGGTATCTACAATGAGCAGTTCTTC. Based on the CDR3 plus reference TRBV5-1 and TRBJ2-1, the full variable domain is KAGVTQTPRYLIKTRGQQVTLSCSPISGHRSVSWYQQTPGQGLQFLFEYFSETQRNKGNFPGRFSGRQFSNSRSEMNVSTLELGDSALYLCASSPGIYNEQFFGPGTRLTVL.

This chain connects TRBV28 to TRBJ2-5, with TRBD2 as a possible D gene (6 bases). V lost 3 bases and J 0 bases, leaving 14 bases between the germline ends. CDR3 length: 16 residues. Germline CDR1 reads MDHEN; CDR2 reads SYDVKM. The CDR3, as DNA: TGTGCCAGCAGTTTCCCCCAGGGACTGTACCAAGAGACCCAGTACTTC. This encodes CASSFPQGLYQETQYF.

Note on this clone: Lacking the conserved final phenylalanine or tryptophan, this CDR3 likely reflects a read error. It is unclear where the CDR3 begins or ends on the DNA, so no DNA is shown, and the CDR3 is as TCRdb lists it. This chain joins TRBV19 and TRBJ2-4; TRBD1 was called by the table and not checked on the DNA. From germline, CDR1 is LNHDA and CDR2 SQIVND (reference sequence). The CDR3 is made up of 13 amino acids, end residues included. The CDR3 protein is CASSIQGAPAVVV.

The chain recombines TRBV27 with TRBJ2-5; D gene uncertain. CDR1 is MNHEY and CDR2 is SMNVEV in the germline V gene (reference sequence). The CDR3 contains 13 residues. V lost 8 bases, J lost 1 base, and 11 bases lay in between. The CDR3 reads CASGYVGQETQYF. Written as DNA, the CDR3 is TGTGCCAGCGGGTACGTGGGCCAAGAGACCCAGTACTTC.

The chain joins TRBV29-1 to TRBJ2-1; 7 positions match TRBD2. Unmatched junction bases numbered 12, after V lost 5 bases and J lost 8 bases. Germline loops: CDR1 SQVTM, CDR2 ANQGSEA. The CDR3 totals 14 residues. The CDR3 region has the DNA TGCAGCGTTCAACCTAGCGGTCCCGCGCATGAGCAGTTCTTC. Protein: CSVQPSGPAHEQFF.

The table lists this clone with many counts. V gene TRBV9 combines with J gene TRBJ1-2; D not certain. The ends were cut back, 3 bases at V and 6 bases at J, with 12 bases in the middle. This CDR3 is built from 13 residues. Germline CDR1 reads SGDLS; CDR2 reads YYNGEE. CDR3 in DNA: TGTGCCAGCAGCGCTCTATCGAGACATGGCTACACCTTC. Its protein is CASSALSRHGYTF. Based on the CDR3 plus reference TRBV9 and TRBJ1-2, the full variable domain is DSGVTQTPKHLITATGQRVTLRCSPRSGDLSVYWYQQSLDQGLQFLIQYYNGEERAKGNILERFSAQQFPDLHSELNLSSLELGDSALYFCASSALSRHGYTFGSGTRLTVV.

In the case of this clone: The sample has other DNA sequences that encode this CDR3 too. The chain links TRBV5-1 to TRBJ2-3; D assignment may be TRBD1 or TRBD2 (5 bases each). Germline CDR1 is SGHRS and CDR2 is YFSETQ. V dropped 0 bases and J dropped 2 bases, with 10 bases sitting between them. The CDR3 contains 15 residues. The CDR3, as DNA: TGCGCCAGCAGCTTGGATGGGGGATCCACAGATACGCAGTATTTT. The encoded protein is CASSLDGGSTDTQYF.

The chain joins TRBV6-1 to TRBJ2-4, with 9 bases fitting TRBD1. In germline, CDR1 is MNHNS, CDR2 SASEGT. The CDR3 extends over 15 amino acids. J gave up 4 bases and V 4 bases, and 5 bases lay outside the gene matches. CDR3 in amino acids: CASSARGTGKNIQYF. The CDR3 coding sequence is TGTGCCAGCAGTGCCCGCGGGACAGGGAAAAACATTCAGTACTTC.

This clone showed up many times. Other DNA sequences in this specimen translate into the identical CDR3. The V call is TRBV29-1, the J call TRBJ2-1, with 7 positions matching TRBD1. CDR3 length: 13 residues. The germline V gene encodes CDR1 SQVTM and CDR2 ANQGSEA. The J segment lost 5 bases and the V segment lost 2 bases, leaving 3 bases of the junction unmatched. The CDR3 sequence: CSVERDRNNEQFF. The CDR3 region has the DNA TGCAGCGTTGAACGGGACAGAAACAATGAGCAGTTCTTC.

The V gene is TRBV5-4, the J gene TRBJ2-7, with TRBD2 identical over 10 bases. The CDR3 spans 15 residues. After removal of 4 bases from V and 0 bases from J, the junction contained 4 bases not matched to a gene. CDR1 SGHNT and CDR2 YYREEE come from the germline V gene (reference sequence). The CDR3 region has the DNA TGTGCCAGCAGCCTAGCGGGAGTGCTCTCCTACGAGCAGTACTTC. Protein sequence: CASSLAGVLSYEQYF.

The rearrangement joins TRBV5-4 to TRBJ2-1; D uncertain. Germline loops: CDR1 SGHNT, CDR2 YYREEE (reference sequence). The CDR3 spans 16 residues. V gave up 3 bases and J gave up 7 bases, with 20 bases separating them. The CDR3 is CASSSYGVPGRNEQFF. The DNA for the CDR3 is TGTGCCAGCAGCTCGTATGGGGTCCCCGGACGGAATGAGCAGTTCTTC.

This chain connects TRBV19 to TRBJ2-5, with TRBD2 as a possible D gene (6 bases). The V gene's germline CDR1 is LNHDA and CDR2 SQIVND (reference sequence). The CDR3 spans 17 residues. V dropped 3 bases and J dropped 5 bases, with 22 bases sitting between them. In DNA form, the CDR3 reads TGTGCCAGTAGTATCGGGGTTGGGGGATCCAGCGGGGAGACCCAGTACTTC. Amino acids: CASSIGVGGSSGETQYF.

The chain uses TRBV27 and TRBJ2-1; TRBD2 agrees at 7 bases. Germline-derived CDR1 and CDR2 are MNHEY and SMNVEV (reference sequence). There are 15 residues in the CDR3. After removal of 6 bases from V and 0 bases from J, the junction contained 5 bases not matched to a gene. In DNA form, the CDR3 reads TGTGCCAGCAGGCTAGCGGTTAGCTCCTACAATGAGCAGTTCTTC. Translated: CASRLAVSSYNEQFF.

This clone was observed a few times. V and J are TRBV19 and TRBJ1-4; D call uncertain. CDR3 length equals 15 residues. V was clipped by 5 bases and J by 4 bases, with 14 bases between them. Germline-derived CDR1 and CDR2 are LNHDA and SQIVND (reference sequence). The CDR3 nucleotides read TGTGCCAGTAGTGGACGGACGGTGTTTAATGAAAAACTGTTTTTT. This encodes CASSGRTVFNEKLFF.

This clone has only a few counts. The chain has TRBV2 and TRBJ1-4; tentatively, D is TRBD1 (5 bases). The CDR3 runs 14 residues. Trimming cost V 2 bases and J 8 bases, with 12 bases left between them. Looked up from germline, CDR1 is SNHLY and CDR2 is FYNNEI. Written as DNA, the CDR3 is TGTGCCAGCAGTGAACCAGGGCTCGGAGAAAAACTGTTTTTT. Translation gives CASSEPGLGEKLFF.

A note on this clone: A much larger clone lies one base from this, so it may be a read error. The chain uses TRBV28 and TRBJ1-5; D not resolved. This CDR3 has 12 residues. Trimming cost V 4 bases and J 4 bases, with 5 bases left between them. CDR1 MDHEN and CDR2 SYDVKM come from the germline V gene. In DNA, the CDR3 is TGTGCCAGCAGTTGGGAGAATCAGCCCCAGCATTTT. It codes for CASSWENQPQHF.